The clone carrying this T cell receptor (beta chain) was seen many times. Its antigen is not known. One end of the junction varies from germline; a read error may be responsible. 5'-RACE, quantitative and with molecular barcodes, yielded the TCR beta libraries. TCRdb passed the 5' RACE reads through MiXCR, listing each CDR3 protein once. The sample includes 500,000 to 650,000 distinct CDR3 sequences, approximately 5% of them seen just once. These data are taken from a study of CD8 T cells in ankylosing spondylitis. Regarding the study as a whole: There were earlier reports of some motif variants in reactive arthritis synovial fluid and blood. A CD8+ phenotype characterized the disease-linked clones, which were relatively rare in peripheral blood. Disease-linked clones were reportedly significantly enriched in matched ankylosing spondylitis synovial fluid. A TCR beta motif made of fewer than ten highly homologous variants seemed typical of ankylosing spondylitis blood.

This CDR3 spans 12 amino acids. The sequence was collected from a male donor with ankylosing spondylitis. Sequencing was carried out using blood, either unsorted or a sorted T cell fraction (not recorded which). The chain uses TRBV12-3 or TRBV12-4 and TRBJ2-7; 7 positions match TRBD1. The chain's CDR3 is CASSLGQGPPAF. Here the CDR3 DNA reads TGTGCCAGCAGTTTAGGACAGGGACCCCCGGCCTTC.